Each of the 32 T cell receptor beta chains below was sequenced from the same sample in a study of cytotoxic CD8 clonotypes in ibrutinib-treated CLL. TCRdb's copy holds only in-frame clones and misses some; the assay was immunoSEQ multiplex PCR. The sample consists of 200,000 to 250,000 clones, roughly three quarters of them appearing once. Here the sequenced sample was PBMCs, taken after 12 months of ibrutinib treatment. The receptor set was obtained from a human donor with chronic lymphocytic leukemia.

The chain carries TRBV19 and TRBJ1-2; 8 positions agree with TRBD1. Germline V gene data show CDR1 as LNHDA and CDR2 as SQIVND (reference sequence). The V gene end was trimmed by 3 bases and the J gene end by 7 bases; junction bases not matched to a gene: 7. The CDR3 is made up of 14 amino acids. The CDR3 DNA reads as TGTGCCAGTAGTATCGGGACAGGCAGTATTGGCTACACCTTC. Its translation: CASSIGTGSIGYTF.

This chain uses TRBV7-2 with TRBJ2-2, with 9 bases aligning to TRBD2. This CDR3 comprises 15 residues. Looked up from germline, CDR1 is SGHTA and CDR2 is FQGNSA. J gave up 4 bases and V 1 base, and 1 base lay outside the gene matches. The chain's CDR3 is CASSLVLAGTGELFF. The CDR3, as DNA: TGTGCCAGCAGCTTAGTACTAGCGGGCACCGGGGAGCTGTTTTTT.

The chain recombines TRBV9 with TRBJ2-3; no firm D call. CDR1 SGDLS and CDR2 YYNGEE come from the germline V gene. The germline V and J ends were trimmed by 1 base and 2 bases, with 8 bases remaining between them. The CDR3 runs 14 residues. The CDR3 DNA is TGTGCCAGCAGCGTATTCCCAGACACAGATACGCAGTATTTT. As protein: CASSVFPDTDTQYF.

The chain couples TRBV29-1 to TRBJ2-7; 13 nucleotides align to TRBD2. The ends lost 4 bases at V and 5 bases at J; junction bases unmatched: 2. The CDR3 spans 13 residues. Germline loops: CDR1 SQVTM, CDR2 ANQGSEA. CDR3: CSVGGLAGNEQYF. Here the CDR3 DNA reads TGCAGCGTTGGGGGACTAGCGGGGAACGAGCAGTACTTC.

This clone was counted only a few times. The CDR3 DNA reads as TGCGCCAGCAGCCCCCAGGCTCAGGGGTACTATGGCTACACCTTC. Its protein is CASSPQAQGYYGYTF. The genes are TRBV4-3 and TRBJ1-2; maybe TRBD1 (6 bases). CDR1 is LGHNA, CDR2 YSLEER, per germline. Deletions cut 4 bases from V and 3 bases from J, with 15 bases between. This CDR3 has 15 amino acids.

V is TRBV9 and J is TRBJ2-7, with TRBD1 matching over 8 bases. There are 13 residues in the CDR3. In germline, CDR1 is SGDLS, CDR2 YYNGEE. V lost 3 bases, J lost 4 bases, and 3 bases stayed unmatched. CDR3 DNA: TGTGCCAGCAGCGGGGGACAGGAGTACGAGCAGTACTTC. Translating gives CASSGGQEYEQYF.

This clone occurred a few times. The genes are TRBV20-1 and TRBJ1-2; D not certain. Germline CDR1 is DFQATT and CDR2 is SNEGSKA (reference sequence). Trimming took off 6 bases at V and 8 bases at J, with 13 bases between the two ends. This CDR3 contains 11 residues. The DNA for the CDR3 is TGCAGTGCAGCAGGCCCCGGAGGCTACACCTTC. It encodes CSAAGPGGYTF.

The chain carries TRBV7-9 and TRBJ1-2; D is perhaps TRBD1 (6 bases). The CDR3 sequence is 11 residues long. The germline V and J ends were trimmed by 5 bases and 8 bases, with 9 bases remaining between them. Germline V gives CDR1 SEHNR, CDR2 FQNEAQ (reference sequence). The CDR3 region has the DNA TGTGCCAGCAGCGCCGACAGGGGCTACACCTTC. This gives the protein CASSADRGYTF. Full variable domain (remainder filled in from reference TRBV7-9 and TRBJ1-2): DTGVSQNPRHKITKRGQNVTFRCDPISEHNRLYWYRQTLGQGPEFLTYFQNEAQLEKSRLLSDRFSAERPKGSFSTLEIQRTEQGDSAMYLCASSADRGYTFGSGTRLTVV.

This clone was seen ten or more times. V gene TRBV4-3 combines with J gene TRBJ2-1, with TRBD2 matching 8 bases. Germline V gene sequence: CDR1 LGHNA, CDR2 YSLEER. V shed 0 bases, J shed 8 bases, and the junction held 12 bases outside the gene matches. The CDR3 loop spans 17 amino acids. The CDR3 DNA reads as TGCGCCAGCAGCCAAGATATGGGAGCGGGGGACCTCGATGAGCAGTTCTTC. Translating gives CASSQDMGAGDLDEQFF.

The chain recombines TRBV30 with TRBJ2-7, with D hard to call. The CDR3 is 14 amino acids. V gave up 4 bases and J gave up 4 bases, with 17 bases separating them. The germline V gene encodes CDR1 GTSNPN and CDR2 SVGIG (reference sequence). In DNA form, the CDR3 reads TGTGCCTGGACCCCTATTATGGGCCGATACGAGCAGTACTTC. Translated, it gives CAWTPIMGRYEQYF. Complete variable domain (other parts from reference TRBV30 and TRBJ2-7): SQTIHQWPATLVQPVGSPLSLECTVEGTSNPNLYWYRQAAGRGLQLLFYSVGIGQISSEVPQNLSASRPQDRQFILSSKKLLLSDSGFYLCAWTPIMGRYEQYFGPGTRLTVT.

The V gene is TRBV2, the J gene TRBJ2-7, with unresolved D. Germline V lookup: CDR1 SNHLY, CDR2 FYNNEI. This CDR3 is built from 14 residues. V lost 2 bases and J 3 bases, leaving 11 bases between the germline ends. CDR3 coding DNA: TGTGCCAGCAGTGAATTGAGGAAGCTCTACGAGCAGTACTTC. Its protein product is CASSELRKLYEQYF.

In its sample, this clone was seen once. The V call is TRBV27, the J call TRBJ2-7; D gene ambiguous. V shed 6 bases and J shed 5 bases, with 14 bases lying between them. The CDR3 has 13 residues. In germline, CDR1 is MNHEY, CDR2 SMNVEV (reference sequence). This CDR3 reads CASRKPPLNEQYF. The CDR3 DNA reads as TGTGCCAGCAGGAAACCCCCTCTTAACGAGCAGTACTTC.

The chain carries TRBV6-5 and TRBJ1-6; D not certain. Trimming removed 6 bases from V and 10 bases from J, with 10 bases in between. This CDR3 has 12 residues. CDR1 and CDR2 (germline): MNHEY, SVGAGI. The CDR3 spells CASSRSNSPLHF. The CDR3 region has the DNA TGTGCCAGCAGCCGTAGCAACTCACCCCTCCACTTT.

The chain has TRBV6-5 and TRBJ2-7, with 9 bases identical to TRBD1. V shed 4 bases, J shed 3 bases, and the junction held 4 bases outside the gene matches. Germline-derived CDR1 and CDR2 are MNHEY and SVGAGI. The CDR3 has 14 residues. The CDR3, as DNA: TGTGCCAGCAGTTCTACGGACAGGGGCTACGAGCAGTACTTC. Encoded protein: CASSSTDRGYEQYF.

V and J are TRBV30 and TRBJ1-1; the match to TRBD1 covers 9 bases. With V trimmed by 1 base and J by 5 bases, 5 bases remained unmatched. The CDR3 totals 14 residues. The germline gives CDR1 GTSNPN, CDR2 SVGIG (reference sequence). The CDR3 bases are TGTGCCTGGAGTGCCGGGACAGGGCGGACTGAAGCTTTCTTT. Residues: CAWSAGTGRTEAFF.

The chain links TRBV2 to TRBJ2-1, with D unclear. The germline V gene has CDR1 SNHLY and CDR2 FYNNEI. The CDR3 contains 13 residues. Trimming pared 7 bases from V and 3 bases from J, leaving 10 bases between. CDR3 bases: TGTGCCAGCACTAGGCAGGACTACAATGAGCAGTTCTTC. This codes for CASTRQDYNEQFF.

V is TRBV9 and J is TRBJ2-1; TRBD2 matches at 9 bases. This CDR3 spans 15 amino acids. The V and J ends lost 4 bases and 5 bases, in that order; junction bases with no gene match: 7. Germline-derived CDR1 and CDR2 are SGDLS and YYNGEE. The CDR3 loop is CASSIAGGLHNEQFF. CDR3 DNA: TGTGCCAGCAGCATCGCGGGAGGGCTACACAATGAGCAGTTCTTC.

The table lists this clone with a few counts. The V call is TRBV7-3, the J call TRBJ2-2; 13 nucleotides align to TRBD2. V lost 1 base to trimming and J lost 7 bases; unmatched junction nucleotides: 12. CDR1 and CDR2 from the germline V gene are SGHTA and FQGTGA. The CDR3 runs 19 residues. The CDR3 sequence is CASSLKALTGLAGFGELFF. In DNA, the CDR3 is TGTGCCAGCAGCTTAAAAGCTCTCACGGGACTAGCGGGATTCGGGGAGCTGTTTTTT.

The CDR3 loop reads CASSQDSLMGTEAFF. CDR3 sequence (DNA): TGCGCCAGCAGCCAAGATTCTCTGATGGGCACTGAAGCTTTCTTT. The rearrangement joins TRBV4-3 to TRBJ1-1; D is unclear. Between the trimmed V and J ends, which lost 0 bases and 4 bases, there was a span of 12 bases. Germline V gives CDR1 LGHNA, CDR2 YSLEER. CDR3 length: 15 residues.

The rearrangement uses TRBV19 and TRBJ2-7; a possible D gene is TRBD2 (5 bases). Germline V gives CDR1 LNHDA, CDR2 SQIVND (reference sequence). Trimming removed 7 bases from V and 2 bases from J, with 15 bases in between. The CDR3 totals 14 residues. The CDR3 bases are TGTGCCAGTACCGGGGATCCCTTGACCTACGAGCAGTACTTC. This encodes CASTGDPLTYEQYF.

A remark on this clone: A clone one base away is much larger, so this may be a read error. Other DNA sequences from this sample encode an identical CDR3 as well. The V and J genes are TRBV5-1 and TRBJ2-5, with 10 bases that match TRBD2. CDR1 and CDR2 (germline): SGHRS, YFSETQ. After removal of 0 bases from V and 2 bases from J, the junction contained 4 bases not matched to a gene. This CDR3 has 16 residues. DNA for the CDR3: TGCGCCAGCAGCTTGGGTCCAGCGGGGGGGCAAGAGACCCAGTACTTC. Amino acids: CASSLGPAGGQETQYF. Using reference TRBV5-1 and TRBJ2-5 for the parts outside the CDR3, the full variable domain is KAGVTQTPRYLIKTRGQQVTLSCSPISGHRSVSWYQQTPGQGLQFLFEYFSETQRNKGNFPGRFSGRQFSNSRSEMNVSTLELGDSALYLCASSLGPAGGQETQYFGPGTRLLVL.

This clone was counted a few times. The chain employs TRBV18 and TRBJ1-1, with D unclear. Trimming cost V 0 bases and J 0 bases, with 5 bases left between them. The CDR3 extends over 14 amino acids. Germline V gives CDR1 KGHSH, CDR2 LQKENI. CDR3 amino acids: CASSPPSVNTEAFF. The CDR3 DNA is TGTGCCAGCTCACCACCCAGCGTGAACACTGAAGCTTTCTTT.

V and J are TRBV6-1 and TRBJ2-7; D may match TRBD1 or TRBD2 (5 bases each). The CDR3 has 12 residues. CDR1 is MNHNS, CDR2 SASEGT, per germline. V was shortened by 9 bases and J by 2 bases, with 11 bases between the two germline ends. The CDR3 sequence: CASRDGAYEQYF. As DNA, the CDR3 is TGTGCCAGTAGGGACGGGGCCTACGAGCAGTACTTC.

The chain joins TRBV11-2 to TRBJ2-3, with TRBD2 matching 8 bases. The J segment lost 5 bases and the V segment lost 5 bases, leaving 6 bases of the junction unmatched. Germline-derived CDR1 and CDR2 are SGHAT and FQNNGV. The CDR3 consists of 14 residues. CDR3 protein: CASSARRGEDTQYF. The CDR3 DNA sequence: TGTGCCAGCAGCGCTCGGCGGGGGGAAGATACGCAGTATTTT.

This chain connects TRBV29-1 to TRBJ1-2; possibly TRBD1 for D (6 bases). This CDR3 has 14 residues. V dropped 5 bases and J dropped 0 bases, with 13 bases sitting between them. Per the germline V gene, CDR1 is SQVTM and CDR2 is ANQGSEA. The CDR3 region has the DNA TGCAGCGTTTCACGAACAGGGTCTAACTATGGCTACACCTTC. Translated, it gives CSVSRTGSNYGYTF.

There are many counts of this clone. The sample has other DNA sequences that encode this CDR3 too. This chain joins TRBV7-2 and TRBJ1-5; 9 nucleotides agree with TRBD1. CDR3 length: 14 amino acids. Germline V lookup: CDR1 SGHTA, CDR2 FQGNSA. V shed 5 bases and J 4 bases; nucleotides not matched to a gene: 3. CDR3 nucleotide sequence: TGTGCCAGCAGCCAGGGACAGGGAAATCAGCCCCAGCATTTT. Amino acid sequence: CASSQGQGNQPQHF.

V gene TRBV5-1 combines with J gene TRBJ2-7; 11 bases fit TRBD2. The junction had 5 bases not matched to a gene; V was cut back by 0 bases and J by 6 bases. This CDR3 has 15 residues. From germline, CDR1 is SGHRS and CDR2 YFSETQ. The CDR3 DNA reads as TGCGCCAGCAGCTTGGTAGCGGGAGGGCCCTCCGAGCAGTACTTC. Residues: CASSLVAGGPSEQYF.

This rearrangement joins TRBV5-1 to TRBJ2-1; 12 bases align to TRBD2. V gave up 0 bases and J gave up 4 bases; unmatched junction bases: 5. CDR3 size: 17 residues. Germline CDR1 and CDR2: SGHRS and YFSETQ. The CDR3 is CASSLATSGGPYNEQFF. The CDR3 DNA reads as TGCGCCAGCAGCTTGGCCACTAGCGGGGGGCCTTACAATGAGCAGTTCTTC.

The V gene is TRBV4-2, the J gene TRBJ2-7; D possibly corresponds to TRBD2 (5 bases). Germline V gives CDR1 LGHNA, CDR2 YNFKEQ. The CDR3 covers 13 residues. Trimming pared 4 bases from V and 3 bases from J, leaving 10 bases between. As DNA, the CDR3 is TGTGCCAGCAGCCCCACGGCGGGCTACGAGCAGTACTTC. This translates into CASSPTAGYEQYF.

This CDR3 reads CASSYRGGLNEQYF. The CDR3, as DNA: TGTGCCAGCAGTTACCGGGGTGGCCTTAACGAGCAGTACTTC. The V gene is TRBV5-6, the J gene TRBJ2-7; D is possibly TRBD2 (5 bases). With 5 bases removed from V and 5 bases from J, the gap between germline ends came to 17 bases. CDR1 and CDR2 from the germline V gene are SGHDT and YYEEEE. CDR3 size: 14 residues.

This chain uses TRBV7-2 with TRBJ2-6; D possibly corresponds to TRBD1 (6 bases). The length of the CDR3 is 15 residues. Germline lookup yields CDR1 SGHTA and CDR2 FQGNSA. V lost 3 bases and J lost 2, with 8 bases in between. The CDR3 region has the DNA TGTGCCAGCAGCTTTTCAGGGGCTGGGGCCAACGTCCTGACTTTC. Translating it yields CASSFSGAGANVLTF. Supplemented by reference TRBV7-2 and TRBJ2-6, the full variable domain reads GAGVSQSPSNKVTEKGKDVELRCDPISGHTALYWYRQSLGQGLEFLIYFQGNSAPDKSGLPSDRFSAERTGGSVSTLTIQRTQQEDSAVYLCASSFSGAGANVLTFGAGSRLTVL.

This clone was seen more than once but under ten times. The chain joins TRBV5-1 to TRBJ2-6; possible D gene TRBD2, 5 bases. The CDR3 sequence is 16 residues long. The germline V and J ends were trimmed by 4 bases and 1 base, with 12 bases remaining between them. Germline CDR1 is SGHRS and CDR2 is YFSETQ. The CDR3 region has the DNA TGCGCCAGCAGCCAAGGACTGTTGTCTGGGGCCAACGTCCTGACTTTC. Encoded protein: CASSQGLLSGANVLTF.